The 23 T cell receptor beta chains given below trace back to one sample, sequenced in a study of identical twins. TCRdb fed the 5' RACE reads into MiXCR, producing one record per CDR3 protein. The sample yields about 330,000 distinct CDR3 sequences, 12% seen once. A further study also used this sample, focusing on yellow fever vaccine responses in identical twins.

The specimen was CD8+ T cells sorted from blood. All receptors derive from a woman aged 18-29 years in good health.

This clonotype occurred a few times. CDR3: CASSSLARRYEQYF. In DNA form, the CDR3 reads TGTGCCAGCAGCTCGCTAGCGCGACGCTACGAGCAGTACTTC. The rearrangement links TRBV7-6 to TRBJ2-7; TRBD2 is a possible D gene (6 bases). The CDR3 has 14 amino acids. Trimming took 4 bases from V and 3 from J, leaving 13 bases between them. Germline loops: CDR1 SGHVS, CDR2 FNYEAQ.

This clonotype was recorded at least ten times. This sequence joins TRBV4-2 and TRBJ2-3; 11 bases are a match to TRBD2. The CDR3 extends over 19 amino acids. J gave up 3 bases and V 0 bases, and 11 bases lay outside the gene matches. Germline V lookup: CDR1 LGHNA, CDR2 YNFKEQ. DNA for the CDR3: TGTGCCAGCAGCCAAGATCGCCTAGCGGGGGGACCTGTGACAGATACGCAGTATTTT. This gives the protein CASSQDRLAGGPVTDTQYF.

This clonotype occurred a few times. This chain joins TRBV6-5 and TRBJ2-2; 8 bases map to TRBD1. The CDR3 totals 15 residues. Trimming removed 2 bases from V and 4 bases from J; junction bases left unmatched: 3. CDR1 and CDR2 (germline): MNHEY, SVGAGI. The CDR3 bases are TGTGCCAGCAGTTACAGGGACAGGACCACCGGGGAGCTGTTTTTT. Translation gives CASSYRDRTTGELFF.

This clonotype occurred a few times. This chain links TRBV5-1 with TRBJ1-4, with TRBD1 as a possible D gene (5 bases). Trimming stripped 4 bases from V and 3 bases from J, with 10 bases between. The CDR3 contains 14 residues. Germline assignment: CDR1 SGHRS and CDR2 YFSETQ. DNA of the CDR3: TGCGCCAGCAGCCGCGACAGCTCTAATGAAAAACTGTTTTTT. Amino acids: CASSRDSSNEKLFF.

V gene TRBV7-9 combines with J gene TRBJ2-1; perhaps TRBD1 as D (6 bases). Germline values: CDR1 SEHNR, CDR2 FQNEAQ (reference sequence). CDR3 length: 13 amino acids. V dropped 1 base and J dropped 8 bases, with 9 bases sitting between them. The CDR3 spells CASSLDWGHEQFF. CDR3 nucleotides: TGTGCCAGCAGCTTAGACTGGGGGCATGAGCAGTTCTTC.

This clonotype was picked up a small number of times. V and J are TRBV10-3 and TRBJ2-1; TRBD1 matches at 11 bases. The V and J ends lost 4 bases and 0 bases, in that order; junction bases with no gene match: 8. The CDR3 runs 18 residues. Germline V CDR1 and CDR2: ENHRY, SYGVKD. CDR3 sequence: CAISATGQGAISYNEQFF. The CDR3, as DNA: TGTGCCATCAGTGCCACAGGACAGGGGGCTATCTCCTACAATGAGCAGTTCTTC.

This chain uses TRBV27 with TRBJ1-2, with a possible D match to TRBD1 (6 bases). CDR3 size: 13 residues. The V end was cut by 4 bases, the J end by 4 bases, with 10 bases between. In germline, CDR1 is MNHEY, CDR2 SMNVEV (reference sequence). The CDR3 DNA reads TGTGCCAGCAGTTCGGACAGAATCTATGGCTACACCTTC. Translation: CASSSDRIYGYTF.

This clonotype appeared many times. Here the CDR3 reads CASSYSGETQYF. The CDR3 DNA is TGTGCCAGCAGTTACTCCGGCGAGACCCAGTACTTC. The J gene is TRBJ2-5, the V gene TRBV6-5; D not resolved. CDR3 length equals 12 residues. The germline CDR1 and CDR2 sequences are MNHEY and SVGAGI. V was trimmed by 0 bases and J by 5 bases, leaving 4 bases between them.

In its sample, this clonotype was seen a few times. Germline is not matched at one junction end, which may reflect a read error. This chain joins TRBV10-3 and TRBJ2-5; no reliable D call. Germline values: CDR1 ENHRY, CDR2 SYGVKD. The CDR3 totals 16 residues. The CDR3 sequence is CASSRLASWGQETQYF. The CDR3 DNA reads TGTGCCAGCAGTCGGCTGGCTAGTTGGGGCCAAGAGACCCAGTACTTC.

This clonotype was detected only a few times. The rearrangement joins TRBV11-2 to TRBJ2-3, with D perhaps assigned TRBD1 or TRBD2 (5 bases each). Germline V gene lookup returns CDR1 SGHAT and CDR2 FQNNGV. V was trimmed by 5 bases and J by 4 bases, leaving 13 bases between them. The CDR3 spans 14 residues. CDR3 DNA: TGTGCCAGCAGCCGGGGATCGACAGCAGATACGCAGTATTTT. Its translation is CASSRGSTADTQYF.

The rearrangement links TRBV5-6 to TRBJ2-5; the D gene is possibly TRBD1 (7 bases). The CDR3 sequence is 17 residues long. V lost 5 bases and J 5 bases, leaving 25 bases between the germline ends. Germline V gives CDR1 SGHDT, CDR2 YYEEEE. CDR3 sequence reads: CASRTQGGARSTETQYF. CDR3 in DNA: TGTGCCAGCAGGACCCAGGGGGGCGCACGTTCTACGGAGACCCAGTACTTC.

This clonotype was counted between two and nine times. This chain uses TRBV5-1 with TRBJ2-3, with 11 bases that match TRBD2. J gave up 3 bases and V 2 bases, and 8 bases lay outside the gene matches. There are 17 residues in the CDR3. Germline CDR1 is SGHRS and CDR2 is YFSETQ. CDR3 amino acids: CASSFRGSGRVTDTQYF. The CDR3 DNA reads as TGCGCCAGCAGCTTCAGGGGTAGCGGGAGGGTGACAGATACGCAGTATTTT.

CDR3 sequence: CASSDAGHSWEPQHF. CDR3 nucleotides: TGTGCCAGCAGTGATGCGGGACACTCTTGGGAGCCCCAGCATTTT. This chain connects TRBV2 to TRBJ1-5; a possible D gene is TRBD1 (6 bases). The CDR3 length is 15 residues. V shed 3 bases and J shed 8 bases, with 17 bases lying between them. Germline V lookup: CDR1 SNHLY, CDR2 FYNNEI.

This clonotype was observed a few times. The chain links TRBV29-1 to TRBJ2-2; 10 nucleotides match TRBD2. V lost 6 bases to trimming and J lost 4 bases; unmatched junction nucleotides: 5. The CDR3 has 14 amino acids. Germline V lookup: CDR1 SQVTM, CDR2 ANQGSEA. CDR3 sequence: CSVALAGSTGELFF. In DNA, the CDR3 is TGCAGCGTCGCACTAGCGGGGAGCACCGGGGAGCTGTTTTTT.

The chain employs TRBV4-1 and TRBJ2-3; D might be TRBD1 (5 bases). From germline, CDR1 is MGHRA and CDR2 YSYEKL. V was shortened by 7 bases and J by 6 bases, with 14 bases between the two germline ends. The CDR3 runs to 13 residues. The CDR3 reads CASTAGPGDTQYF. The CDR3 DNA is TGCGCCAGCACCGCAGGCCCAGGGGATACGCAGTATTTT.

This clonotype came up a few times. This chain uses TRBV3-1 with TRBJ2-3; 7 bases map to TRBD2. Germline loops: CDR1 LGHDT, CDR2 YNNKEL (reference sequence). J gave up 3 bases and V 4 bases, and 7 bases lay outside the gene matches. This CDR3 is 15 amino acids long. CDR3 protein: CASSPSGIGTDTQYF. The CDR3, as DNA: TGTGCCAGCAGCCCCAGCGGGATCGGGACAGATACGCAGTATTTT.

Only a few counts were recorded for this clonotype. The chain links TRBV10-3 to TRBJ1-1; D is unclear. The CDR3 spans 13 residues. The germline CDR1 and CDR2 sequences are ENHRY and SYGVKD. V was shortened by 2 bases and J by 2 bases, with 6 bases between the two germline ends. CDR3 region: CAISEEDNTEAFF. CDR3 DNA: TGTGCCATCAGTGAGGAGGACAACACTGAAGCTTTCTTT.

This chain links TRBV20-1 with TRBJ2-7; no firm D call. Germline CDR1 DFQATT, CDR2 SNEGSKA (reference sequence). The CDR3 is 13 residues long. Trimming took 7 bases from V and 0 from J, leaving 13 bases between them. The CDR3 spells CSVREESSYEQYF. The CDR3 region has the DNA TGCAGTGTCAGAGAGGAGAGCTCCTACGAGCAGTACTTC.

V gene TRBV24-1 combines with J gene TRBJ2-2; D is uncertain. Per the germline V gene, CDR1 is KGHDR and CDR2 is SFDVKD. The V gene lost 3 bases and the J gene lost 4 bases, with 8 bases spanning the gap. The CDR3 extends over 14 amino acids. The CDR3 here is CATSDPLLTGELFF. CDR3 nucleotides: TGTGCCACCAGTGATCCCCTTCTCACCGGGGAGCTGTTTTTT.

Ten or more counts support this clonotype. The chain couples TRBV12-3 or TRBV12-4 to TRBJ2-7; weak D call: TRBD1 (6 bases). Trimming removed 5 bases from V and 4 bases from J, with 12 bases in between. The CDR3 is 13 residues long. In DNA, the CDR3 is TGTGCCAGCAGTCCAGGTCAGGGGTACGAGCAGTACGTC. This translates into CASSPGQGYEQYV.

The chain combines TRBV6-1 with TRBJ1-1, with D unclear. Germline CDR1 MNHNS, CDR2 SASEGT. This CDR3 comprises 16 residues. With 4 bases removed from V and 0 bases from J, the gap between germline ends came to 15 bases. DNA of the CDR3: TGTGCCAGCAGTGGACCGGACGGGAGGGTGAACACTGAAGCTTTCTTT. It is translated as CASSGPDGRVNTEAFF.

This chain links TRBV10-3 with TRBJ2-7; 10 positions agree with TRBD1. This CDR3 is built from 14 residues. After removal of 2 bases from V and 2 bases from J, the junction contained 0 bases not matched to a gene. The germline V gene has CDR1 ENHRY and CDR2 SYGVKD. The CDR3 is CAISEGQGAYEQYV. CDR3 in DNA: TGTGCCATCAGTGAGGGACAGGGGGCCTACGAGCAGTACGTC.

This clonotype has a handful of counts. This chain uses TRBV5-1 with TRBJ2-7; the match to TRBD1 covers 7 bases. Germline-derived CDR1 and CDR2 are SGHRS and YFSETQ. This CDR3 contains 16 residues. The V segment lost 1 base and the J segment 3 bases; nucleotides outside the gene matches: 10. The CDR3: CASSLKPRDSYYEQYF. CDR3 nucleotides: TGCGCCAGCAGCTTGAAACCCAGGGACAGCTACTACGAGCAGTACTTC.